This TCR beta chain was observed in a study of cytomegalovirus exposure and HLA in healthy donors. General study points: In a later analysis, a missense DCLRE1C variant was linked to TCR beta V- and J-gene trimming.

As to this clone: Its antigen remains unidentified.

V lost 8 bases and J lost 2; bases outside the gene matches: 11. CDR3 length equals 15 residues. Germline V gene sequence: CDR1 MNHEY, CDR2 SVGAGI. PCR involved 60 Vbeta and 13 Jbeta primers. Only in-frame clones appear in the TCRdb table, and some are missing; sequencing was by immunoSEQ multiplex PCR. The table records roughly 170,000 clones, more than 65% of them present only once. The origin of this receptor is a woman in her twenties or thirties in good health and CMV-seronegative. The specimen was PBMCs. The chain couples TRBV6-5 to TRBJ2-5; TRBD2 aligns across 7 bases. The CDR3 loop reads CASRVGGIPQETQYF. In nucleotides, the CDR3 is TGTGCCAGCCGAGTGGGGGGGATACCTCAAGAGACCCAGTACTTC.